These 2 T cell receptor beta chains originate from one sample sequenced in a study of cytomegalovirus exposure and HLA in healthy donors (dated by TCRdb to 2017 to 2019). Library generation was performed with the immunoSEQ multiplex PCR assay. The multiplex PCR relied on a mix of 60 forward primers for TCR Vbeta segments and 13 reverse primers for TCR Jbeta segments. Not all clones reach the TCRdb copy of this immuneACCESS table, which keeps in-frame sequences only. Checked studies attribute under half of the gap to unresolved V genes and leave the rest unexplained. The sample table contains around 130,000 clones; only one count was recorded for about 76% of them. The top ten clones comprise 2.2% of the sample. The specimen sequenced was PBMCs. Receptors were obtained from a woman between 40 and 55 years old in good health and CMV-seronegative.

The CDR3, as DNA: TGTGCCAGCTCACCACCGGAAGGGGGATCCAGCAATCAGCCCCAGCATTTT. This sequence encodes CASSPPEGGSSNQPQHF. The chain joins TRBV18 to TRBJ1-5; weak D call: TRBD1 (6 bases). V was pared by 0 bases and J by 1 base, with 13 bases between. CDR1 and CDR2 (germline): KGHSH, LQKENI. This CDR3 is built from 17 residues.

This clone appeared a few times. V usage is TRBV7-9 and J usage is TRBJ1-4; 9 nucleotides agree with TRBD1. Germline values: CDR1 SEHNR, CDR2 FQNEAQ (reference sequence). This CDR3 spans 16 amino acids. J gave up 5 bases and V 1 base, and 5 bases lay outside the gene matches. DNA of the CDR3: TGTGCCAGCAGCTTAGATGTAGGGACAGGGAATGAAAAACTGTTTTTT. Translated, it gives CASSLDVGTGNEKLFF.